This T cell receptor beta chain was recorded in a study of shared T cell receptors in the human thymus. TCRdb's copy holds only in-frame clones and misses some; the assay was immunoSEQ multiplex PCR. The data contain about 380,000 clones, roughly 94% of them singletons. Germline CDR1 reads SNHLY; CDR2 reads FYNNEI. The CDR3 is 17 residues long. V lost 4 bases to trimming and J lost 0 bases; unmatched junction nucleotides: 5. Sequences were obtained from thymocytes. The chain has TRBV2 and TRBJ2-2, with 10 bases fitting TRBD1. The receptor comes from a human donor. The CDR3 region is CASSASGQGPNTGELFF. For the CDR3, the DNA is TGTGCCAGCAGTGCCTCGGGACAGGGGCCGAACACCGGGGAGCTGTTTTTT.